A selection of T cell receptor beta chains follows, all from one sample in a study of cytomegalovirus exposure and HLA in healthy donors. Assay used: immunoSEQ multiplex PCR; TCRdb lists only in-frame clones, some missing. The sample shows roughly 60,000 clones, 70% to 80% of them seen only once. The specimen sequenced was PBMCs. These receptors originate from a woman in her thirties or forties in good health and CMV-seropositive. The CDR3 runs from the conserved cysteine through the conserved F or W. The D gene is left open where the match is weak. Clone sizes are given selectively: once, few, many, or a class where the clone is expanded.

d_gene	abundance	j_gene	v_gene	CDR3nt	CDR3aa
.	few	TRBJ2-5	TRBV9	TGTGCCAGCAGTCGTATCGAGGGCTCGGAGGAGACCCAGTACTTC	CASSRIEGSEETQYF
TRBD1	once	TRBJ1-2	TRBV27	TGTGCCGCTGGACAGGGGAGGGCCTATGGCTACACCTTC	CAAGQGRAYGYTF
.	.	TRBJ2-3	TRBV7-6	TGTGCCAGCAGCTTAGGGGCGGGGACCACCGATACGCAGTATTTT	CASSLGAGTTDTQYF
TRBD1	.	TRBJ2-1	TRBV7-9	TGTGCCAGCAGCTTAGTGGGTCGAGGACAGGGATACAATGAGCAGTTCTTC	CASSLVGRGQGYNEQFF
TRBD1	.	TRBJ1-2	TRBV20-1	TGCAGTGTCAGCCAGGGGGCGGTATACACCTTC	CSVSQGAVYTF
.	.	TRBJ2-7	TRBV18	TGTGCCAGCTCACCTTATACCCAAGGCGCGGACGAGCAGTACTTC	CASSPYTQGADEQYF
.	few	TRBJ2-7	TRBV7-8	TGTGCCAGCAGCTTAAGGACATTCTACGAGCAGTACTTC	CASSLRTFYEQYF
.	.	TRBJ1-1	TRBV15	TGTGCCACCAGCAGTCTTGAGACAGGGAACACTGAAGCTTTCTTT	CATSSLETGNTEAFF
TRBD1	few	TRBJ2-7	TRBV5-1	TGCGCCAGCAGCTTGGTCAGGGGGCCGACCTACGAGCAGTACTTC	CASSLVRGPTYEQYF
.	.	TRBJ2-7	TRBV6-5	TGTGCCAGCAGTCCCGGTGGGGCATCGGAGCAGTACTTC	CASSPGGASEQYF
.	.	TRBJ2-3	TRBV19	TGTGCCAGTAGTATTCAAGCTCCAACAGATACGCAGTATTTT	CASSIQAPTDTQYF
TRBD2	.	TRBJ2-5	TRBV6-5	TGTGCCAGCAGTTTCCTAGGCGGAGCGGGGGAGACCCAGTACTTC	CASSFLGGAGETQYF
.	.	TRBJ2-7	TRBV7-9	TGTGCCAGCAGTCACAGCTACGAGCAGTACTTC	CASSHSYEQYF
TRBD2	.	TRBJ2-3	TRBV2	TGTGCCAGCAGTTTAGCGGGGGCTAGCACAGATACGCAGTATTTT	CASSLAGASTDTQYF
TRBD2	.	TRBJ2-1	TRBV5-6	TGTGCCAGCAGCCGAAGACTAGCAGCAAACTCCTACAATGAGCAGTTCTTC	CASSRRLAANSYNEQFF
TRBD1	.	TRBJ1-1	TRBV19	TGTGCCAGTAGAGTTGGACAGGGGAACACTGAAGCTTTCTTT	CASRVGQGNTEAFF
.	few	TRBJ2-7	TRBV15	TGTGCCACCAGCAGAGACCGGACAAAAGGGGACTTTTACGAGCAGTACTTC	CATSRDRTKGDFYEQYF
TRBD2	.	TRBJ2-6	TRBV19	TGTGCCAGTAATCCGACGGGGGGCTCTGGGGCCAACGTCCTGACTTTC	CASNPTGGSGANVLTF
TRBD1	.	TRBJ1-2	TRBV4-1	TGCGCCAGCAGCGGGGCAGGGGGCCGTGGCTACACCTTC	CASSGAGGRGYTF
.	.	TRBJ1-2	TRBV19	TGTGCCAGTAGGTACCGCCAGGACTATGGCTACACCTTC	CASRYRQDYGYTF
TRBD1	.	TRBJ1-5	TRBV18	TGTGCCAGCTCACCTACCGGACAGGGGGAAGAGCCCCAGCATTTT	CASSPTGQGEEPQHF
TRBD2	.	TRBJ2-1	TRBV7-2	TGTGCCAGCAGCTCTGGGGGCGGGGGGCGTGCAGGTGAGCAGTTCTTC	CASSSGGGGRAGEQFF
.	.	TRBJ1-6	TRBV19	TGTGCCAGTACCTTCAGGGCCAATTCACCCCTCCACTTT	CASTFRANSPLHF
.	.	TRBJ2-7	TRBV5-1	TGCGCCAGCAGCTTGTTTACAGGGAACGAGCAGTACTTC	CASSLFTGNEQYF
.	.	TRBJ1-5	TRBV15	TGTGCCACCAGCAGAGATCTAAGGGGAAGCAATCAGCCCCAGCATTTT	CATSRDLRGSNQPQHF
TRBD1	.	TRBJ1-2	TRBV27	TGTGCCAGCAGTTCTGGGACAGGGGGATATGGCTACACCTTC	CASSSGTGGYGYTF
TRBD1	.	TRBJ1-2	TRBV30	TGTGCCTGCGACAGGGAGGCTGGCTACACCTTC	CACDREAGYTF
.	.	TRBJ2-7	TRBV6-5	TGTGCCAGCAGTTACGCTCGCAGGGACGAGCAGTACTTC	CASSYARRDEQYF
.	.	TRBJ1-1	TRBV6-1	TGTGCCAGCACCTCACCGGGGGGGCAGAACACTGAAGCTTTCTTT	CASTSPGGQNTEAFF
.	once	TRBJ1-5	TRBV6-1	TGTGCCAGCATCGAGGGAGGGTTCGGCAATCAGCCCCAGCATTTT	CASIEGGFGNQPQHF
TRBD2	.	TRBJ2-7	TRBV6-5	TGTGCCAGCAGTCCCACAAGCGGGGGGACCTACGAGCAGTACTTC	CASSPTSGGTYEQYF
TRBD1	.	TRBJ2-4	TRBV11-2	TGTGCCAGCAGGGTGACAGGGTTAAACATTCAGTACTTC	CASRVTGLNIQYF
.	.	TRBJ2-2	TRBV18	TGTGCCAGCTCAACAGGATGGAACACCGGGGAGCTGTTTTTT	CASSTGWNTGELFF
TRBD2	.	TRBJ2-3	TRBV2	TGTGCCAGCAGAACTAGCGGGGGGAAGACAGATACGCAGTATTTT	CASRTSGGKTDTQYF
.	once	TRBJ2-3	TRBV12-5	TGTGCTAGTGGTTTGGTATTGGGGGCCCAACCGCAGTATTTT	CASGLVLGAQPQYF
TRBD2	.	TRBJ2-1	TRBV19	TGTGCCAGTAGTAACCGGGGGGGGACCAGCTCCTACAATGAGCAGTTCTTC	CASSNRGGTSSYNEQFF
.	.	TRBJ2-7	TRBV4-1	TGCGCCAGCAGCCCAGAAAGAGCGGCTAACTACGAGCAGTACTTC	CASSPERAANYEQYF
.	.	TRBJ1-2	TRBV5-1	TGCGCCAGCAGCTTGGACGGGAGGACGATCTATGGCTACACCTTC	CASSLDGRTIYGYTF
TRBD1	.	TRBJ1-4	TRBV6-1	TGTGCCAGCAGCAATACAGGGGCAACTAATGAAAAACTGTTTTTT	CASSNTGATNEKLFF
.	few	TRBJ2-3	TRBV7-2	TGTGCCAGCAGCTTAGGTCGGTGGACAGATACGCAGTATTTT	CASSLGRWTDTQYF
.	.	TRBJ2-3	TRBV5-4	TGTGCCAGCAGCTATGACCAGCGGAGCACAGATACGCAGTATTTT	CASSYDQRSTDTQYF
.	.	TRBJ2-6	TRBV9	TGTGCCAGCAGCCAAACAACAGGGCCCACTGGGGCCAACGTCCTGACTTTC	CASSQTTGPTGANVLTF
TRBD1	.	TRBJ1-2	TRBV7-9	TGTGCCAGCAGCTTATGGAGGGGGCGCAAAGATGGCTACACCTTC	CASSLWRGRKDGYTF
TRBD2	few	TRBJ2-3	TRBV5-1	TGCGCCAGCAGCTTGAACCCCCTAGCGGAGAGCACAGATACGCAGTATTTT	CASSLNPLAESTDTQYF
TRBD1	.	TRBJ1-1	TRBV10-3	TGTGCCAGCGAACAGGGGAGAATGAACACTGAAGCTTTCTTT	CASEQGRMNTEAFF
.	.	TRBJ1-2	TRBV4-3	TGCGCCAGCAGCCAAGAATGGGCCGTAGCTAACTATGGCTACACCTTC	CASSQEWAVANYGYTF
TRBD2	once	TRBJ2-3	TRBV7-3	TGTGCCAGCAGCCCGGGGCTAGCGGGGAACACAGATACGCAGTATTTT	CASSPGLAGNTDTQYF
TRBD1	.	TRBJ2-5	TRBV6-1	TGTGCCAGCAGTGAAGAGGACAGGGGTCAAGAGACCCAGTACTTC	CASSEEDRGQETQYF
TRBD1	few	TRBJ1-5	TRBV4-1	TGCGCCAGCAGCCATCCCTGGGACAGGGCACAGCCCCAGCATTTT	CASSHPWDRAQPQHF
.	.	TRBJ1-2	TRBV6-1	TGTGCCAGTATCAGGGAACCCTATGGCTACACCTTC	CASIREPYGYTF
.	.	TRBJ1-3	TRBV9	TGTGCCAGCAGCGACGGGATAAGCACTGGAAACACCATATATTTT	CASSDGISTGNTIYF
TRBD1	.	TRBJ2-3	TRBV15	TGTGCCACCAGCAGAGAACCGACAGGGTTGAGACCAGATACGCAGTATTTT	CATSREPTGLRPDTQYF
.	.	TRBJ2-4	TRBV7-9	TGTGCCAGCAGCCCCACCGGGACTCCCAAAAACATTCAGTACTTC	CASSPTGTPKNIQYF
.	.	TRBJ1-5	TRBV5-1	TGCGCCAGCAGCCTTGGGACACTTAATAGCAATCAGCCCCAGCATTTT	CASSLGTLNSNQPQHF
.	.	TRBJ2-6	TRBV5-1	TGCGCCAGCAGCCCCGTGGGAGCTGGGGCCAACGTCCTGACTTTC	CASSPVGAGANVLTF
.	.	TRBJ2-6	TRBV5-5	TGTGCCAGCAGCCCCAGGTATGGGTCTGGGGCCAACGTCCTGACTTTC	CASSPRYGSGANVLTF
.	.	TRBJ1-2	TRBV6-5	TGTGCCACTAATACGCGGGGATCTAGAAACTATGGCTACACCTTC	CATNTRGSRNYGYTF
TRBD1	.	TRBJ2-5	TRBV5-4	TGTGCCAGCAGCCCCAGGGGGCGAGAGACCCAGTACTTC	CASSPRGRETQYF
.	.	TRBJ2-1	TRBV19	TGTGCCAGTAGTATGGAGGGGGGGAGGTCCTACAATGAGCAGTTCTTC	CASSMEGGRSYNEQFF